This T cell receptor (beta chain) was sequenced for a study of T cells after yellow fever vaccination. General study results and limits: Primary-vaccination clones mostly resurfaced post-booster (about 95% CD4, approximately 90% CD8).

A single record per CDR3 protein comes from TCRdb applying MiXCR to the 5' RACE reads. The sample records a few hundred thousand distinct CDR3 sequences, 15% to 20% being singletons. V dropped 3 bases and J dropped 3 bases, with 15 bases sitting between them. Germline-derived CDR1 and CDR2 are DFQATT and SNEGSKA (reference sequence). CDR3 size: 14 residues. The sample holds a few counts of this clonotype. Its target is unknown. Specimen: PBMCs, collected 15 days after the yellow fever booster vaccination. The sequence came from a man under 40 who received the YFV17D yellow fever vaccine. The chain recombines TRBV20-1 with TRBJ2-7; D is unresolved. In nucleotides, the CDR3 is TGCAGTGCTAGTGTCCCGCCGAGAAACTACGAGCAGTACTTC. It specifies CSASVPPRNYEQYF.